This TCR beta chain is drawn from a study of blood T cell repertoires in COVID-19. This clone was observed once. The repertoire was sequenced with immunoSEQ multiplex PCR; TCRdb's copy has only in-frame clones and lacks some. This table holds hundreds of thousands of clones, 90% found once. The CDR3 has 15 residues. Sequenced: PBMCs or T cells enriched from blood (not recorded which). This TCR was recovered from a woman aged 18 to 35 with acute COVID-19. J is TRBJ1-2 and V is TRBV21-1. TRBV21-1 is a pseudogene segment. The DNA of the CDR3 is TGTGCCACCGAAAAGGAGGGGAAAGTAAACTATGGCTACACCTTC. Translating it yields CATEKEGKVNYGYTF.